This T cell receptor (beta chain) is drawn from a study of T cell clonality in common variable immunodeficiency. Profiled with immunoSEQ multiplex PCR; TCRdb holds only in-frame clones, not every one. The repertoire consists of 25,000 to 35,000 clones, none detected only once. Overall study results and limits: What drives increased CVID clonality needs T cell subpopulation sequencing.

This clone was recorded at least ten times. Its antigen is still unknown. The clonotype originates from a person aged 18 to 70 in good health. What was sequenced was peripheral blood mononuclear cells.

The CDR3 is CASSRTSGDANEQFF. The sequenced CDR3 bases are TGTGCCAGTAGCCGAACTAGCGGGGATGCCAATGAG. The rearrangement links TRBV19 to TRBJ2-1; the match to TRBD2 covers 10 bases. The read terminates 3 residues before the CDR3 end, so the remaining end is supplied by the germline J gene. Germline loops: CDR1 LNHDA, CDR2 SQIVND (reference sequence). The junction had 8 bases not matched to a gene; V was cut back by 6 bases and J by 6 bases. The CDR3 runs to 15 residues.